This T cell receptor beta chain was observed in a study of blood T cell repertoires in COVID-19. The study recruited people aged about 18 to 89 years across roughly 23 US areas. Symptom resolution, clearance, or two negative PCRs marked the recovered donors of Cohort 3. Per the original methods: The assay estimated nucleated cells by amplifying reference gene primers. Method: immunoSEQ multiplex PCR; TCRdb's copy keeps in-frame clones and lacks some. V, J and clone size are taken as reported in that table, and D and trimming were inferred from the DNA itself. The data contain 200,000 or so clones, 87% of them singletons. The CDR3 runs 15 residues. Germline CDR1 reads KGHSH; CDR2 reads LQKENI. The ends were cut back, 3 bases at V and 7 bases at J, with 18 bases in the middle.

The chain employs TRBV18 and TRBJ1-1; D perhaps matches TRBD1 (6 bases). The sequenced material came from PBMCs or T cells enriched from blood (not recorded which). This sequence originates from a man under 40 who had recovered from COVID-19. The CDR3, as DNA: TGTGCCAGCTCACCTCAGGGGCCGCGCATTAGTGAAGCTTTCTTT. Protein sequence: CASSPQGPRISEAFF.